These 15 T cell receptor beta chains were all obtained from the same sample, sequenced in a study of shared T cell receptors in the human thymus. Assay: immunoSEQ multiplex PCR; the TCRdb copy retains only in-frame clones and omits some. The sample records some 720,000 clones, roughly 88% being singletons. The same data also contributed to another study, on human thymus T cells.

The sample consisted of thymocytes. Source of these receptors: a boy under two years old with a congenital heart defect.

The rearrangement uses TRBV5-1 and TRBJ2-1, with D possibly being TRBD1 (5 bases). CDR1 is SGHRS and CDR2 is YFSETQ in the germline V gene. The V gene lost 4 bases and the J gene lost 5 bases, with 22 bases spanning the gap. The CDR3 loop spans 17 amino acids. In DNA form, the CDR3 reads TGCGCCAGCAGCCTCCTTTCGCAGGGATCTTTCCACAATGAGCAGTTCTTC. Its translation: CASSLLSQGSFHNEQFF.

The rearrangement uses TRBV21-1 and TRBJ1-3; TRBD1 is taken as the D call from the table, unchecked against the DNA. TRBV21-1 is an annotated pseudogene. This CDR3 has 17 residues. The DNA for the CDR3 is TGTGCCAGCAGCAACTGGAACAGAACCTTCTCTGGAAACACCATATATTTT. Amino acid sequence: CASSNWNRTFSGNTIYF.

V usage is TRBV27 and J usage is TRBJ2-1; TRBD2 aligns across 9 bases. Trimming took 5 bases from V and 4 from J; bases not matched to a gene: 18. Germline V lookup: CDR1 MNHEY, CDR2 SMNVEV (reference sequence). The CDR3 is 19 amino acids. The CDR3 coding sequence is TGTGCCAGCAGTCTCCCGGACCCACGGACTAGCGAGAATTACAATGAGCAGTTCTTC. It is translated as CASSLPDPRTSENYNEQFF.

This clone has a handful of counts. The CDR3 DNA reads as TGTGCCAGCAGTTACTCAAATGACAGAAGAGGAGACACCATATATTTT. Translation: CASSYSNDRRGDTIYF. This sequence joins TRBV6-6 and TRBJ1-3, with D possibly being TRBD1 (5 bases). The CDR3 spans 16 residues. V lost 0 bases to trimming and J lost 8 bases, with 17 bases between them. CDR1 is MNHNY and CDR2 is SVGAGI in the germline V gene (reference sequence).

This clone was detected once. In nucleotides, the CDR3 is TGTGCTAGTGGGAGGGAGGTAATCTATGGCTACACCTTC. This codes for CASGREVIYGYTF. This chain joins TRBV12-5 and TRBJ1-2; D remains unclear. CDR1 and CDR2 from the germline V gene are LGHNT and FRNRAP. The CDR3 runs to 13 residues. The V gene lost 6 bases and the J gene lost 4 bases, with 12 bases spanning the gap.

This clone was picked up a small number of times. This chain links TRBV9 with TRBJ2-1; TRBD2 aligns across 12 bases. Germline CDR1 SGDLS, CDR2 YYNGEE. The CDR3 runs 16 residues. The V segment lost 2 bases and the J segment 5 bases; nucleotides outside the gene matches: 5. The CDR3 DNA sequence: TGTGCCAGCAGCGTCCTAGCGGGAGGGCCTGACAATGAGCAGTTCTTC. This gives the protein CASSVLAGGPDNEQFF.

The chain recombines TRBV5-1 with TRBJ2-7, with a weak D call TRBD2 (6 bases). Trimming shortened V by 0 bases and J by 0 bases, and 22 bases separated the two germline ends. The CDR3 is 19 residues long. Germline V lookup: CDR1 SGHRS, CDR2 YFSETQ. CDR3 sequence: CASSLGGITSLGSSYEQYF. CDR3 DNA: TGCGCCAGCAGCTTGGGGGGGATAACTAGCTTGGGGAGCTCCTACGAGCAGTACTTC.

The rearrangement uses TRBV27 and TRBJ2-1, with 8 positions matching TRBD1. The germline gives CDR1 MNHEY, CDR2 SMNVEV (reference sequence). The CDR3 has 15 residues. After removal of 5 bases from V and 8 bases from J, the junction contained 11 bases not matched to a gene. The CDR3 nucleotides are TGTGCCAGCAGTAAAAGGACAGGGAAAGGTGATGAGCAGTTCTTC. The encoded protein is CASSKRTGKGDEQFF.

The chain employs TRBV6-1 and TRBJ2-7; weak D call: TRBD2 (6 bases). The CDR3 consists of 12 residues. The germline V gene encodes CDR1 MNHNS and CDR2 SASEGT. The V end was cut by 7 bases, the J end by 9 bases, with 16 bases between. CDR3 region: CASNNRGSPQYF. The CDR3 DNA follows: TGTGCCAGCAATAACCGGGGGAGCCCGCAGTACTTC.

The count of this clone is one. The CDR3 DNA is TGTGCCAGCAGCTCTGGACTAGAGCACACCGGGGAGCTGTTTTTT. It codes for CASSSGLEHTGELFF. V and J are TRBV5-8 and TRBJ2-2, with 7 bases lining up with TRBD2. CDR3 length: 15 residues. Germline V CDR1 and CDR2: SGHTS, YDEGEE. The trim removed 3 bases at V and 3 bases at J, leaving 5 bases unmatched.

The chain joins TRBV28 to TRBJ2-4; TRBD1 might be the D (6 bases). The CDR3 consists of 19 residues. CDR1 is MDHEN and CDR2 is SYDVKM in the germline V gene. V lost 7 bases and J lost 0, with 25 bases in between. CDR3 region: CASTPAGVMDSIAKNIQYF. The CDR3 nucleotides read TGTGCCAGCACTCCCGCCGGGGTAATGGACAGCATAGCCAAAAACATTCAGTACTTC.

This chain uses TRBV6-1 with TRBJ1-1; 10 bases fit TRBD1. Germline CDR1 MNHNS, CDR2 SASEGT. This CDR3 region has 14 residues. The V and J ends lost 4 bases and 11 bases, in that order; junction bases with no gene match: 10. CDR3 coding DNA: TGTGCCAGCAGTGGCCGACAGGGGGCGCGGGGGGCTTTCTTT. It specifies CASSGRQGARGAFF.

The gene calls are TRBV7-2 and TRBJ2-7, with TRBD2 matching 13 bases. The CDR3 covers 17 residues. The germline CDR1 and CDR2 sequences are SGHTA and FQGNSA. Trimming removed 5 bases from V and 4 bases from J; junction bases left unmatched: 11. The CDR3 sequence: CASSLRTSGRSEYEQYF. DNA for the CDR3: TGTGCCAGCAGCCTAAGGACTAGCGGGAGATCTGAATACGAGCAGTACTTC.

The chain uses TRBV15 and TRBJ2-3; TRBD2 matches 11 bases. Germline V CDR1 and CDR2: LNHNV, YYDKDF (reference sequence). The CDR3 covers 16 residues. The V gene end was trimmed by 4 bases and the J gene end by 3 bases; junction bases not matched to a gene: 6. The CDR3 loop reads CATSTFSGRETDTQYF. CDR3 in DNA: TGTGCCACCAGCACCTTTAGCGGGAGGGAGACAGATACGCAGTATTTT.

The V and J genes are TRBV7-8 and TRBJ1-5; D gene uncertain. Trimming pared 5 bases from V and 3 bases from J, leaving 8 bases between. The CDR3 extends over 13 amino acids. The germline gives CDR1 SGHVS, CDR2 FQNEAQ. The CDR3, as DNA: TGTGCCAGCAGCCACCACATCAATCAGCCCCAGCATTTT. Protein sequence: CASSHHINQPQHF.